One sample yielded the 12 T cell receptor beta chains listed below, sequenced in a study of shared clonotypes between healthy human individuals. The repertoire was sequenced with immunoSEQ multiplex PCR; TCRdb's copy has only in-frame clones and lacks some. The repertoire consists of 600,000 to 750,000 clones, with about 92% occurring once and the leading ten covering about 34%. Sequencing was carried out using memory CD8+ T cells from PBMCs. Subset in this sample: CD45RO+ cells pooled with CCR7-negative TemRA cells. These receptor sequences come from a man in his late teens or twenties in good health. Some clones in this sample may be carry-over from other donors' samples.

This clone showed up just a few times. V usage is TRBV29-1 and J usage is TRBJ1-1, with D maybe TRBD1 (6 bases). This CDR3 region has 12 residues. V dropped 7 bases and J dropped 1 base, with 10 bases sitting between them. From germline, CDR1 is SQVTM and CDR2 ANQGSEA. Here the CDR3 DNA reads TGCAGCGATCTGACAGGGAACACTGAAGCTTTCTTT. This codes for CSDLTGNTEAFF.

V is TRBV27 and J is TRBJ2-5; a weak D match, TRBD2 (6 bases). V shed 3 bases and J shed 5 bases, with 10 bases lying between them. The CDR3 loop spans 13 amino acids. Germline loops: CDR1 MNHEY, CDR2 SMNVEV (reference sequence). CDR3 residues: CASSLSGWETQYF. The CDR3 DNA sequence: TGTGCCAGCAGTTTGAGCGGGTGGGAGACCCAGTACTTC.

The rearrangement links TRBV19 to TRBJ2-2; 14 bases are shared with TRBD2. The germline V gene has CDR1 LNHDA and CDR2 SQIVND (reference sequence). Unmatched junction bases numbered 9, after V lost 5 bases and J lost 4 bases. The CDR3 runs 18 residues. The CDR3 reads CASSPAGLAGVGTGELFF. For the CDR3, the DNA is TGTGCCAGTAGTCCGGCGGGACTAGCGGGAGTCGGCACCGGGGAGCTGTTTTTT.

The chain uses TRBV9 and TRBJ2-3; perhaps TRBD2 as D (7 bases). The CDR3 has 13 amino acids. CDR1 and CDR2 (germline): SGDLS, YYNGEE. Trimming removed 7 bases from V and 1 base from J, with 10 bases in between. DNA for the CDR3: TGTGCCAGCCGGGGGGCGGGCACAGATACGCAGTATTTT. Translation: CASRGAGTDTQYF.

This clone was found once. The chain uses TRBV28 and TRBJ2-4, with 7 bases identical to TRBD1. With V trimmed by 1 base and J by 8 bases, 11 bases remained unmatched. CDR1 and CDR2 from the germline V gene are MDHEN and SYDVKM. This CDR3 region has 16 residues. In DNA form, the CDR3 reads TGTGCCAGCAGTTTATTCCCCCGGGACAGTGTATACATTCAGTACTTC. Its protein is CASSLFPRDSVYIQYF.

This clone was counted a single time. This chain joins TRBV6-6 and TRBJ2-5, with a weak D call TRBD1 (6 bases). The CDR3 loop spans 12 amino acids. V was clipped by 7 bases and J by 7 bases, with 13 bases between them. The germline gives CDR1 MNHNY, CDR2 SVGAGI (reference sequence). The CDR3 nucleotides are TGTGCCAGCACGTATCCGACAGGGACCCAGTACTTC. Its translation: CASTYPTGTQYF.

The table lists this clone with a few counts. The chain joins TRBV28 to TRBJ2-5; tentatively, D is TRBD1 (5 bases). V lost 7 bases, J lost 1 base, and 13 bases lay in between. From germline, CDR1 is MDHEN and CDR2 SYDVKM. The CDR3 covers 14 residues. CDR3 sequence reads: CASKHDSRQETQYF. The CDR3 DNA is TGTGCCAGCAAACACGACAGTCGCCAAGAGACCCAGTACTTC.

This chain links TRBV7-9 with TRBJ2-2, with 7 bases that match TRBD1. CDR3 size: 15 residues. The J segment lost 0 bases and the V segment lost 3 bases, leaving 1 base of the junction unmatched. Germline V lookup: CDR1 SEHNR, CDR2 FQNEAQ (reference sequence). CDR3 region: CASSFGTANTGELFF. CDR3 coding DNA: TGTGCCAGCAGCTTTGGGACAGCGAACACCGGGGAGCTGTTTTTT.

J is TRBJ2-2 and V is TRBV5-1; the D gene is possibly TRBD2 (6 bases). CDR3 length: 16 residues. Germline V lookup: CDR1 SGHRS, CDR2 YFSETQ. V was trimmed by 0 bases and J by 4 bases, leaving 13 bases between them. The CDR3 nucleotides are TGCGCCAGCAGCTTGGTGCGGGGCGAAGGCACCGGGGAGCTGTTTTTT. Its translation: CASSLVRGEGTGELFF.

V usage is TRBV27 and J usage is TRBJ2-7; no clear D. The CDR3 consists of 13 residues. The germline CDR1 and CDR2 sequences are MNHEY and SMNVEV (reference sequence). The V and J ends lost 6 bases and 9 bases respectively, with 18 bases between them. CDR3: CASSGNLVGGQYF. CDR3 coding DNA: TGTGCCAGCAGCGGAAATCTAGTGGGTGGGCAGTACTTC.

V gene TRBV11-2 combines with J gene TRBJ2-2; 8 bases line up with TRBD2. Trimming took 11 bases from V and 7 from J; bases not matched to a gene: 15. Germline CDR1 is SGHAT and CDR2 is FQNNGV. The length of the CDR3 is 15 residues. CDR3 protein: CAQPGSGNVGGELFF. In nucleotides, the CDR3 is TGTGCCCAGCCGGGTAGCGGGAATGTGGGCGGGGAGCTGTTTTTT. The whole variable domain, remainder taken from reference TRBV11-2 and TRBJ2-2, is EAGVAQSPRYKIIEKRQSVAFWCNPISGHATLYWYQQILGQGPKLLIQFQNNGVVDDSQLPKDRFSAERLKGVDSTLKIQPAKLEDSAVYLCAQPGSGNVGGELFFGEGSRLTVL.

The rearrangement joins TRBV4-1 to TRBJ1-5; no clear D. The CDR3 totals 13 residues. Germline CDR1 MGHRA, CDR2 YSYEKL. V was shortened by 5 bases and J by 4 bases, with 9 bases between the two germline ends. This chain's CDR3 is CASSEYLNQPQHF. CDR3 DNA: TGCGCCAGCAGCGAATATCTGAATCAGCCCCAGCATTTT.